The 8 T cell receptor beta chains below all came from one sample that was sequenced in a study of blood T cells in healthy people across ages. PCR was performed a second time for 7 to 11 cycles using a sample-barcoded 5' primer and a J-beta primer mix. TCRdb itself ran the 5' RACE reads through MiXCR, one entry per CDR3 protein. The repertoire holds 780,000 or so distinct CDR3 sequences, with about 53% as singletons. The source material was blood. The receptor source for this set is a man aged 80 or over in good health.

This clonotype has a handful of counts. V is TRBV6-1 and J is TRBJ1-2; D may be TRBD1 (5 bases). This CDR3 is built from 13 residues. In germline, CDR1 is MNHNS, CDR2 SASEGT. V was pared by 6 bases and J by 5 bases, with 13 bases between. CDR3 protein: CASSTSREYGYTF. The DNA for the CDR3 is TGTGCCAGCAGCACCTCCAGGGAGTATGGCTACACCTTC.

The CDR3 region is CSAPSWGSGRDDAYF. CDR3 sequence (DNA): TGCAGTGCCCCGTCTTGGGGTAGCGGGAGAGATGACGCGTATTTT. The chain uses TRBV20-1 and TRBJ2-3, with 9 bases that match TRBD2. This CDR3 region has 15 residues. V shed 6 bases, J shed 14 bases, and the junction held 21 bases outside the gene matches. CDR1 is DFQATT, CDR2 SNEGSKA, per germline (reference sequence).

The chain employs TRBV5-1 and TRBJ1-5; TRBD1 might be the D (6 bases). CDR1 and CDR2 from the germline V gene are SGHRS and YFSETQ. This CDR3 spans 15 amino acids. V gave up 4 bases and J gave up 6 bases, with 17 bases separating them. The CDR3 protein is CASSLAGALGQPQHF. The CDR3 region has the DNA TGCGCCAGCAGCCTGGCAGGGGCCCTTGGTCAGCCCCAGCATTTT.

This chain links TRBV28 with TRBJ2-7; D gene ambiguous. The CDR3 contains 13 residues. V was trimmed by 6 bases and J by 2 bases, leaving 11 bases between them. The V gene's germline CDR1 is MDHEN and CDR2 SYDVKM. CDR3 sequence reads: CASREQPPYEQYF. The CDR3 DNA is TGTGCCAGCAGAGAACAGCCCCCCTACGAGCAGTACTTC.

This chain uses TRBV11-2 with TRBJ2-1, with 7 bases fitting TRBD2. CDR3 length: 14 residues. Trimming took 5 bases from V and 5 from J; bases not matched to a gene: 6. The germline CDR1 and CDR2 sequences are SGHAT and FQNNGV. CDR3 sequence: CASSEIAGNNEQFF. Written as DNA, the CDR3 is TGTGCCAGCAGCGAAATAGCGGGTAACAATGAGCAGTTCTTC.

This clonotype was observed a few times. The chain recombines TRBV3-1 with TRBJ2-1; D may be TRBD2 (6 bases). CDR3 length: 21 amino acids. Trimming removed 0 bases from V and 2 bases from J, with 26 bases in between. Germline V gene sequence: CDR1 LGHDT, CDR2 YNNKEL (reference sequence). The CDR3 reads CASSQDPWASVAVSTYNEQFF. As DNA, the CDR3 is TGTGCCAGCAGCCAAGATCCCTGGGCGAGTGTAGCGGTGTCCACCTACAATGAGCAGTTCTTC.

This clonotype was recorded a few times. This chain connects TRBV20-1 to TRBJ1-2; 7 positions agree with TRBD1. Trimming at V came to 5 bases and at J to 5 bases, leaving 8 bases not matched to a gene. Looked up from germline, CDR1 is DFQATT and CDR2 is SNEGSKA (reference sequence). CDR3 length: 13 amino acids. The CDR3 here is CSAPQGSMYGYTF. The CDR3, as DNA: TGCAGTGCTCCACAGGGGTCGATGTATGGCTACACCTTC.

This clonotype was counted a few times. This rearrangement joins TRBV20-1 to TRBJ2-1, with 8 bases identical to TRBD2. The length of the CDR3 is 15 residues. The V gene's germline CDR1 is DFQATT and CDR2 SNEGSKA (reference sequence). The V gene end was trimmed by 3 bases and the J gene end by 0 bases; junction bases not matched to a gene: 4. CDR3: CSASGSGSSYNEQFF. CDR3 nucleotides: TGCAGTGCTAGCGGCAGCGGGAGCTCCTACAATGAGCAGTTCTTC.